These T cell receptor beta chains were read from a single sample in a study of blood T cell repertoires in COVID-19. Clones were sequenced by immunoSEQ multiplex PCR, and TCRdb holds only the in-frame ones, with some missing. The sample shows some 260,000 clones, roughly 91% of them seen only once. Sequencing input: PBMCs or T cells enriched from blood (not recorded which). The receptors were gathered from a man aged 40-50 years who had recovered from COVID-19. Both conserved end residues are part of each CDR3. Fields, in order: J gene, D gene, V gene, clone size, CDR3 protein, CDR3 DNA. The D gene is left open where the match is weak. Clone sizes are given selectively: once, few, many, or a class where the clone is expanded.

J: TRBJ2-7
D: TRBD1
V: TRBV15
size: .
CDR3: CATSTGTGFSYEQYF
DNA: TGTGCCACCAGCACCGGGACAGGGTTTTCCTACGAGCAGTACTTC

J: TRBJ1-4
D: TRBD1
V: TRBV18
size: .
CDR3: CASSPGQGADEKLFF
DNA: TGTGCCAGCTCACCAGGACAGGGGGCAGATGAAAAACTGTTTTTT

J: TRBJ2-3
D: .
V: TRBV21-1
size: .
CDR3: CASSKVVIGGLKRTQESSTDTQYF
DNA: TGTGCCAGCAGCAAAGTAGTGATAGGGGGCCTTAAACGTACCCAAGAATCTAGCACAGATACGCAGTATTTT

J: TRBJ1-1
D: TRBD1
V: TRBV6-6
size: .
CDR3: CASSSTGRMNTEAFF
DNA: TGTGCCAGCAGTTCGACAGGGAGGATGAACACTGAAGCTTTCTTT

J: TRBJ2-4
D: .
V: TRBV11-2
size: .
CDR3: CASSTGSGAKNIQYF
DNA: TGTGCCAGCAGTACCGGGAGCGGGGCCAAAAACATTCAGTACTTC

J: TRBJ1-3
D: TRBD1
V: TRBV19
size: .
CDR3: CASSSKGPTGPSGNTIYF
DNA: TGTGCCAGTAGTTCCAAAGGGCCGACAGGGCCCTCTGGAAACACCATATATTTT

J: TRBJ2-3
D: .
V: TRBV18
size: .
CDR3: CASSPRGPLVGDTQYF
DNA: TGTGCCAGCTCACCACGCGGCCCTCTGGTGGGAGATACGCAGTATTTT

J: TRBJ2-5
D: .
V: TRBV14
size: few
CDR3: CASSHRKGLKGRQETQYF
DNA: TGTGCCAGCAGCCATCGCAAGGGACTCAAGGGACGTCAAGAGACCCAGTACTTC

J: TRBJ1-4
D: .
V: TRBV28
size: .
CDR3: CASTMNRYNEKLFF
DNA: TGTGCCAGCACCATGAATCGCTATAATGAAAAACTGTTTTTT

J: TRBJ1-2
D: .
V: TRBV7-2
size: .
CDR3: CASSLQYGYTF
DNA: TGTGCCAGCAGCTTACAGTATGGCTACACCTTC

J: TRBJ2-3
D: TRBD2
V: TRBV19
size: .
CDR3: CASKSGRAADTQYF
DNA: TGTGCCAGCAAAAGCGGGAGGGCTGCAGATACGCAGTATTTT

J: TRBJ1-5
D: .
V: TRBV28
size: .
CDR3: CASSLGRGNNQPQHF
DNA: TGTGCCAGCAGTCTCGGTCGAGGGAATAATCAGCCCCAGCATTTT

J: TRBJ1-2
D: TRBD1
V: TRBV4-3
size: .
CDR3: CASSQDHTWDRVEGYTF
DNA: TGCGCCAGCAGCCAAGACCACACCTGGGACAGGGTGGAAGGCTACACCTTC

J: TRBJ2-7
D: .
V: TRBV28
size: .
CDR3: CASSTSKELAGVFIYEQYF
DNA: .

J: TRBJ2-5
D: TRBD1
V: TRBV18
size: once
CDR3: CASSPPTGRQETQYF
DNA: TGTGCCAGCTCACCACCGACAGGGAGACAAGAGACCCAGTACTTC

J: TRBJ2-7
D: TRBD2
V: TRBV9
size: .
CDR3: CASSPGLTSGSRYEQYF
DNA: TGTGCCAGTTCACCTGGGTTAACTAGCGGGAGTAGGTACGAGCAGTACTTC

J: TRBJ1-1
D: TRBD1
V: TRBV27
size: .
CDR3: CASRTGIAKLSNTEAFF
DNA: TGTGCCAGCAGGACAGGGATCGCTAAACTGTCGAACACTGAAGCTTTCTTT